This TCR beta chain comes out of a study (dated by TCRdb to about 2016). This clonotype was detected many times. Its antigen remains unidentified. Nothing much larger sits one base from this clone, and base qualities are not available. Preparation of the library involved RT-PCR. The sample was run on an Illumina MiSeq. Through fastp at Q25 and MiXCR, TCRdb rebuilt clones from the public reads, retaining in-frame beta chains. Here each entry gathers all rows of one CDR3 protein and keeps the most common genes and DNA. The sample yields more than 600,000 distinct CDR3 sequences; 12% to 15% were counted once. Roughly 4% of the sample is taken by the ten largest. CDR3 length: 13 amino acids, cysteine to phenylalanine. CDR3 DNA is the only sequence kept; it has 39 bases, read in frame from the first base. V and J lose 10 bases and 7 bases, and a span of 16 bases separates them. According to the germline V gene (reference sequence), CDR1 reads SEHNR and CDR2 reads FQNEAQ.

This receptor was obtained from a female donor in good health, serving as a healthy control. Material: memory CD4+ T cells from blood. The V and J segments used are TRBV7-9 and TRBJ2-2, with the D gene call left open. The sequence in DNA is TGTGCCACCCACCAAGTCGGTGGCGGGGAGCTGTTTTTT. Translation gives CATHQVGGGELFF.